Listed here are 12 T cell receptor beta chains from one sample, sequenced in a study of T-cell reconstitution after alpha-beta-depleted transplantation in children. During its preparation, the TCRbeta library received unique molecular identifiers. TCRdb reprocessed the PCR reads with MiXCR, giving one entry per CDR3 protein. The data contain 480,000 or so distinct CDR3 sequences, roughly a tenth of them singletons. The sample here was PBMCs, taken before TCRalphabeta/CD19-depleted stem cell transplant. All receptors come from a child younger than 10 with inherited bone marrow failure, due to receive a stem cell transplant.

This clonotype has a count of ten or more. The gene calls are TRBV27 and TRBJ1-2; TRBD1 aligns across 11 bases. The junction had 9 bases not matched to a gene; V was cut back by 2 bases and J by 7 bases. CDR1 is MNHEY and CDR2 is SMNVEV in the germline V gene (reference sequence). This CDR3 comprises 16 residues. CDR3 DNA: TGTGCCAGCAGTTTACTCGGGACAGGGGGAGATGGTGGCTACACCTTC. It yields the protein CASSLLGTGGDGGYTF.

This clonotype was picked up many times. The rearrangement links TRBV20-1 to TRBJ2-7, with D possibly TRBD2 on 5 matching bases. The ends were cut back, 1 base at V and 2 bases at J, with 12 bases in the middle. The germline CDR1 and CDR2 sequences are DFQATT and SNEGSKA (reference sequence). The CDR3 consists of 14 residues. The CDR3 region has the DNA TGCAGTGCTAGAGCTCGGCTAGCTCCCTACGAGCAGTACTTC. It translates to CSARARLAPYEQYF.

At least ten counts were recorded for this clonotype. V is TRBV20-1 and J is TRBJ2-7; 10 bases fit TRBD2. The CDR3 extends over 14 amino acids. Germline CDR1 is DFQATT and CDR2 is SNEGSKA (reference sequence). V shed 6 bases and J 3 bases; nucleotides not matched to a gene: 8. In DNA, the CDR3 is TGCAGTGCCACGAGGGCTAGCGGGAGCTACGAGCAGTACTTC. This codes for CSATRASGSYEQYF.

The sample holds a few counts of this clonotype. The chain employs TRBV20-1 and TRBJ2-7; 13 bases agree with TRBD2. V was pared by 1 base and J by 6 bases, with 6 bases of the junction left unmatched. This CDR3 spans 15 amino acids. The germline V gene encodes CDR1 DFQATT and CDR2 SNEGSKA (reference sequence). CDR3 protein: CSARVGLAGVVEQYF. DNA for the CDR3: TGCAGTGCTAGAGTAGGACTAGCGGGAGTTGTCGAGCAGTACTTC.

The CDR3 loop reads CASSRSGRLQETQYF. For the CDR3, the DNA is TGCGCCAGCAGCCGTAGCGGGAGGCTCCAAGAGACCCAGTACTTC. The chain links TRBV4-3 to TRBJ2-5; 10 bases align to TRBD2. Germline CDR1 and CDR2: LGHNA and YSLEER. The length of the CDR3 is 15 residues. V shed 4 bases, J shed 1 base, and the junction held 3 bases outside the gene matches.

This clonotype was detected a few times. The chain combines TRBV3-1 with TRBJ2-1; D gene ambiguous. Germline loops: CDR1 LGHDT, CDR2 YNNKEL (reference sequence). This CDR3 comprises 18 residues. Trimming removed 0 bases at V and 2 bases at J, with 17 bases between. The CDR3 sequence is CASSQEKYGSRTYNEQFF. The CDR3 region has the DNA TGTGCCAGCAGCCAAGAAAAGTATGGATCGCGGACCTACAATGAGCAGTTCTTC.

This clonotype was seen ten or more times. The J gene is TRBJ2-5, the V gene TRBV7-2; TRBD1 matches at 8 bases. The V segment lost 5 bases and the J segment 9 bases; nucleotides outside the gene matches: 14. Per germline, CDR1 SGHTA and CDR2 FQGNSA. This CDR3 is 15 amino acids long. CDR3 amino acids: CASSPTGTGRRAQYF. The CDR3 coding sequence is TGTGCCAGCAGCCCAACCGGGACAGGCCGACGGGCCCAGTACTTC.

The chain carries TRBV6-2 or TRBV6-3 and TRBJ2-2; D not resolved. The V gene's germline CDR1 is MNHEY and CDR2 SVGEGT. This CDR3 has 13 residues. V lost 7 bases and J 0 bases, leaving 6 bases between the germline ends. CDR3 protein: CASKPSNTGELFF. The DNA for the CDR3 is TGTGCCAGCAAACCGTCGAACACCGGGGAGCTGTTTTTT.

This clonotype was seen at least ten times. This chain joins TRBV28 and TRBJ2-7; D possibly corresponds to TRBD1 (5 bases). The germline gives CDR1 MDHEN, CDR2 SYDVKM. Trimming stripped 1 base from V and 2 bases from J, with 9 bases between. The CDR3 spans 14 residues. The CDR3: CASSLFDRAYEQYF. CDR3 bases: TGTGCCAGCAGTTTATTCGACAGAGCCTACGAGCAGTACTTC.

This clonotype came up many times. The chain uses TRBV5-5 and TRBJ1-2, with 7 bases identical to TRBD1. After removal of 4 bases from V and 0 bases from J, the junction contained 9 bases not matched to a gene. This CDR3 contains 16 residues. Germline V lookup: CDR1 SGHKS, CDR2 YYEKEE (reference sequence). DNA for the CDR3: TGTGCCAGCAGCCTATACCGGGACAGCCCTAACTATGGCTACACCTTC. Translation: CASSLYRDSPNYGYTF.

This clonotype was seen many times. The V gene is TRBV29-1, the J gene TRBJ2-5; D is possibly TRBD1 (6 bases). In germline, CDR1 is SQVTM, CDR2 ANQGSEA. V shed 7 bases and J shed 1 base, with 10 bases lying between them. The CDR3 spans 12 residues. CDR3 amino acids: CSGRQVQETQYF. Written as DNA, the CDR3 is TGCAGCGGCCGACAGGTCCAAGAGACCCAGTACTTC.

Many counts were recorded for this clonotype. The V and J genes are TRBV27 and TRBJ2-7, with TRBD1 matching over 7 bases. This CDR3 contains 16 residues. The junction had 7 bases not matched to a gene; V was cut back by 2 bases and J by 0 bases. Germline loops: CDR1 MNHEY, CDR2 SMNVEV (reference sequence). DNA of the CDR3: TGTGCCAGCAGTTTAGAGGGACAGCGAGTCTCCTACGAGCAGTACTTC. This gives the protein CASSLEGQRVSYEQYF.